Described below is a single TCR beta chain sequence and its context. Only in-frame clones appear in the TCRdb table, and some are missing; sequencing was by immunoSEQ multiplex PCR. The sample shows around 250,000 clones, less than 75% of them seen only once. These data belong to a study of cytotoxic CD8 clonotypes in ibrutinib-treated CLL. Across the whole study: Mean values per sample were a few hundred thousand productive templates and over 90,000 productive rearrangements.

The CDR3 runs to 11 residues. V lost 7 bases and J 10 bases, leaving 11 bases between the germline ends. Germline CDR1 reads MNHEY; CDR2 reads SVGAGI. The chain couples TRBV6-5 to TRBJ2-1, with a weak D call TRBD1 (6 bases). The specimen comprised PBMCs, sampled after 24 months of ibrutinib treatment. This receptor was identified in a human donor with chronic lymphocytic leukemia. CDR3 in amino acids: CASTDTGEQFF. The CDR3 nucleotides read TGTGCCAGCACCGATACAGGGGAGCAGTTCTTC.